These 10 T cell receptor beta chains came from one sample sequenced in a study of blood T cell repertoires in COVID-19. Method: immunoSEQ multiplex PCR; TCRdb's copy keeps in-frame clones and lacks some. The sample holds 140,000 to 150,000 clones; approximately 82% are singletons and the top ten take roughly a tenth. Specimen: peripheral blood. These receptors were obtained from a man aged 55-75 years with active or convalescent COVID-19.

The V gene is TRBV7-8, the J gene TRBJ1-2; no definite D call. The CDR3 length is 15 residues. The V gene's germline CDR1 is SGHVS and CDR2 FQNEAQ. The V gene lost 5 bases and the J gene lost 4 bases, with 17 bases spanning the gap. Here the CDR3 DNA reads TGTGCCAGCAGCACAATCGCTTCGGAGGCCTATGGCTACACCTTC. Its protein is CASSTIASEAYGYTF.

V usage is TRBV7-2 and J usage is TRBJ2-7; tentative D call: TRBD2 (5 bases). V lost 4 bases and J 6 bases, leaving 13 bases between the germline ends. The CDR3 runs 13 residues. Per germline, CDR1 SGHTA and CDR2 FQGNSA. The CDR3 DNA sequence: TGTGCCAGCAGCTCCATGTCGGGGTTCGAGCAGTACGTC. It is translated as CASSSMSGFEQYV.

This clone was seen once. The chain links TRBV7-6 to TRBJ2-7; maybe TRBD1 (7 bases). The CDR3 has 16 residues. CDR1 is SGHVS and CDR2 is FNYEAQ in the germline V gene. Trimming removed 0 bases from V and 2 bases from J, with 14 bases in between. This CDR3 reads CASSLAEGAGPYEQYF. The CDR3 DNA reads TGTGCCAGCAGCTTAGCGGAGGGGGCAGGGCCCTACGAGCAGTACTTC.

The chain carries TRBV7-8 and TRBJ2-1, with 8 bases fitting TRBD2. The junction had 9 bases not matched to a gene; V was cut back by 4 bases and J by 7 bases. Germline V gene data show CDR1 as SGHVS and CDR2 as FQNEAQ. The CDR3 sequence is 15 residues long. CDR3 sequence (DNA): TGTGCCAGCAGCTCTTTTAGCGGGGTAGCTAATGAGCAGTTCTTC. Translated: CASSSFSGVANEQFF.

The rearrangement joins TRBV6-5 to TRBJ2-2, with 9 bases matching TRBD2. The V and J ends lost 3 bases and 6 bases, in that order; junction bases with no gene match: 8. CDR1 and CDR2 (germline): MNHEY, SVGAGI. The CDR3 is made up of 16 amino acids. CDR3 in DNA: TGTGCCAGCAGTTATTCCCCTAGCGGGGTACCCGGGGAGCTGTTTTTT. Protein product: CASSYSPSGVPGELFF.

This clone was observed once. The chain links TRBV4-3 to TRBJ2-3; TRBD2 matches at 10 bases. Germline V gives CDR1 LGHNA, CDR2 YSLEER. Trimming removed 0 bases from V and 3 bases from J; junction bases left unmatched: 9. There are 18 residues in the CDR3. The CDR3 reads CASSQDIPSGRGTDTQYF. In DNA, the CDR3 is TGCGCCAGCAGCCAAGATATCCCTAGCGGGAGAGGTACAGATACGCAGTATTTT.

The chain uses TRBV27 and TRBJ1-4; D is ambiguous. Trimming removed 5 bases at V and 2 bases at J, with 15 bases between. CDR1 and CDR2 (germline): MNHEY, SMNVEV (reference sequence). CDR3 length: 16 residues. DNA of the CDR3: TGTGCCAGCAGTATCCTGTCGAGTGCCACTAATGAAAAACTGTTTTTT. Its translation is CASSILSSATNEKLFF. Full variable domain (outside the CDR3, taken from reference TRBV27 and TRBJ1-4): EAQVTQNPRYLITVTGKKLTVTCSQNMNHEYMSWYRQDPGLGLRQIYYSMNVEVTDKGDVPEGYKVSRKEKRNFPLILESPSPNQTSLYFCASSILSSATNEKLFFGSGTQLSVL.

The chain employs TRBV11-3 and TRBJ1-1, with TRBD1 matching over 8 bases. Germline V CDR1 and CDR2: SGHNT, YENEEA. V shed 0 bases, J shed 1 base, and the junction held 1 base outside the gene matches. The CDR3 totals 15 residues. CDR3 loop: CASSLDGTGNTEAFF. DNA of the CDR3: TGTGCCAGCAGCTTAGACGGGACAGGGAACACTGAAGCTTTCTTT.

This chain joins TRBV6-5 and TRBJ2-1, with 11 bases fitting TRBD2. CDR1 is MNHEY and CDR2 is SVGAGI in the germline V gene. The CDR3 has 14 amino acids. V shed 6 bases and J 6 bases; nucleotides not matched to a gene: 4. The DNA of the CDR3 is TGTGCCAGCAGACTAGCGGGGGCGGCCAATGAGCAGTTCTTC. Translating it yields CASRLAGAANEQFF.

The chain combines TRBV13 with TRBJ2-3, with TRBD1 matching over 7 bases. The CDR3 has 14 residues. The germline CDR1 and CDR2 sequences are PRHDT and FYEKMQ (reference sequence). Unmatched junction bases numbered 4, after V lost 4 bases and J lost 3 bases. The CDR3: CASSSGQRTDTQYF. CDR3 nucleotides: TGTGCCAGCAGCTCGGGACAGAGAACAGATACGCAGTATTTT.